These T cell receptor beta chains were read from a single sample in a study of identical twins. TCRdb reprocessed the 5' RACE reads with MiXCR, giving one entry per CDR3 protein. The profile shows about 520,000 distinct CDR3 sequences, approximately 22% of them singletons. Separately, the same data were catalogued under a study of T cells expressing NK-cell markers.

Sequenced: CD4+ T cells sorted from blood. These receptors all come from a woman between 18 and 29 years old in good health. Each CDR3 is given with its conserved first and last residue. D genes are given only for firm matches. For some rows the clone size is stated as once, few or many, or as a class when expanded; others skip it.

d_call	v_call	clone_size	j_call	cdr3_aa	cdr3_nt
NA	TRBV6-1	few	TRBJ2-7	CASRDALGGEQYF	TGTGCCAGCCGTGACGCGTTGGGAGGCGAGCAGTACTTC
NA	TRBV6-5	few	TRBJ2-1	CASSYKWGTYNEQFF	TGTGCCAGCAGTTATAAGTGGGGGACCTACAATGAGCAGTTCTTC
NA	TRBV29-1	NA	TRBJ2-1	CSVALGQSSYNEQFF	TGCAGCGTTGCGTTAGGACAGTCCTCCTACAATGAGCAGTTCTTC
NA	TRBV6-5	NA	TRBJ1-2	CASSYSQGKANYGYTF	TGTGCCAGCAGTTACTCCCAGGGTAAAGCTAACTATGGCTACACCTTC
TRBD2	TRBV6-5	NA	TRBJ2-3	CASSYIRSSGSTDTQYF	TGTGCCAGCAGTTACATTCGTTCTAGCGGGAGCACAGATACGCAGTATTTT
NA	TRBV11-2	NA	TRBJ2-2	CASSPRGRLSTGELFF	TGTGCCAGCAGCCCCCGTGGCCGTCTCTCCACCGGGGAGCTGTTTTTT
TRBD1	TRBV29-1	NA	TRBJ1-2	CSVDRVGDRGPTNYGYTF	TGCAGCGTTGACCGTGTGGGGGACAGGGGTCCAACTAACTATGGCTACACCTTC
NA	TRBV30	NA	TRBJ2-7	CAWRDGVRGEQYF	TGTGCCTGGAGGGACGGGGTACGCGGCGAGCAGTACTTC
NA	TRBV5-1	few	TRBJ1-3	CASSSTDSGNTIYF	TGCGCCAGCAGCTCGACAGATTCTGGAAACACCATATATTTT
NA	TRBV12-3/TRBV12-4	few	TRBJ2-7	CASSPEERKTGSYEQYF	TGTGCCAGCAGTCCGGAAGAGAGGAAGACTGGGTCCTACGAGCAGTACTTC
TRBD1	TRBV20-1	NA	TRBJ2-4	CSARTTGLDGKNIQYF	TGCAGTGCTAGAACGACAGGGCTAGATGGCAAAAACATTCAGTACTTC
NA	TRBV27	few	TRBJ1-4	CASSLKPVKAEKLFF	TGTGCCAGCAGTTTAAAACCGGTTAAGGCTGAAAAACTGTTTTTT
TRBD2	TRBV14	once	TRBJ2-1	CASSRIGTSTEQFF	TGTGCCAGCAGCCGGATAGGGACTAGCACTGAGCAGTTCTTC
NA	TRBV5-1	many	TRBJ2-7	CASRGDKAYEQYF	TGCGCCAGCAGAGGGGACAAAGCCTACGAGCAGTACTTC
NA	TRBV15	NA	TRBJ2-1	CATSRDRGFGHEQFF	TGTGCCACCAGCAGAGATAGGGGTTTTGGTCATGAGCAGTTCTTC
NA	TRBV18	NA	TRBJ1-5	CASSPPGGQSNQPQHF	TGTGCCAGCTCACCACCGGGGGGCCAGAGCAATCAGCCCCAGCATTTT
NA	TRBV12-3/TRBV12-4	many	TRBJ2-5	CASSFGGGETQYF	TGTGCCAGCAGTTTTGGAGGGGGAGAGACCCAGTACTTC
NA	TRBV3-1	few	TRBJ2-3	CASSEDHTDTQYF	TGTGCCAGCAGTGAAGACCACACAGATACGCAGTATTTT
TRBD1	TRBV7-9	few	TRBJ2-1	CASSLGAGTGNNEQFF	TGTGCCAGCAGCTTAGGGGCCGGGACAGGCAACAATGAGCAGTTCTTC
NA	TRBV6-2/TRBV6-3	few	TRBJ1-1	CASTSARGTEAFF	TGTGCCAGCACCTCAGCGAGGGGGACTGAAGCTTTCTTT
NA	TRBV9	NA	TRBJ1-2	CASSADVGNYGYTF	TGTGCCAGCAGCGCGGACGTTGGGAACTATGGCTACACCTTC
NA	TRBV19	NA	TRBJ1-5	CASSIARVGNQPQHF	TGTGCCAGTAGTATCGCCAGGGTGGGAAATCAGCCCCAGCATTTT
NA	TRBV12-3/TRBV12-4	few	TRBJ2-2	CASSPRETWRGEELFF	TGTGCCAGCAGTCCACGGGAAACCTGGAGGGGTGAGGAGCTGTTTTTT
NA	TRBV27	NA	TRBJ2-2	CASSLQFRDSGELFF	TGTGCCAGCAGTTTACAATTCCGGGATTCCGGGGAGCTGTTTTTT
NA	TRBV10-1	NA	TRBJ1-2	CASSEFRNYGYTF	TGCGCCAGCAGTGAGTTCAGGAACTATGGCTACACCTTC
NA	TRBV3-1	few	TRBJ2-7	CASSQDEFRTYEQYF	TGTGCCAGCAGCCAAGATGAATTTCGGACCTACGAGCAGTACTTC
NA	TRBV5-6	NA	TRBJ2-2	CASSLFGRGGTGELFF	TGTGCCAGCAGCTTGTTCGGGAGAGGTGGCACCGGGGAGCTGTTTTTT
NA	TRBV20-1	few	TRBJ2-3	CSAGRPGSMDTQYF	TGCAGTGCCGGTCGCCCCGGTTCGATGGATACGCAGTATTTT
NA	TRBV20-1	few	TRBJ1-1	CSARDTEAFF	TGCAGTGCCCGGGACACTGAAGCTTTCTTT
TRBD1	TRBV5-5	NA	TRBJ1-1	CASSADRGRGTEAFF	TGTGCCAGCAGCGCGGACAGGGGGCGAGGCACTGAAGCTTTCTTT
NA	TRBV7-2	NA	TRBJ2-4	CASRDVYIQYF	TGTGCCAGCAGAGATGTTTACATTCAGTACTTC
TRBD2	TRBV20-1	many	TRBJ2-7	CSARTGGHYEQYF	TGCAGTGCTAGGACGGGAGGCCACTACGAGCAGTACTTC
TRBD2	TRBV9	few	TRBJ2-7	CASSPRLAGGQEQYF	TGTGCCAGCAGTCCGAGACTAGCGGGAGGACAAGAGCAGTACTTC
TRBD2	TRBV7-2	few	TRBJ2-5	CASSTGLAGGKTQYF	TGTGCCAGCAGCACGGGACTAGCGGGGGGGAAGACCCAGTACTTC
NA	TRBV7-6	NA	TRBJ2-1	CASSLEQGGFYNEQFF	TGTGCCAGCAGCCTAGAACAGGGTGGGTTCTACAATGAGCAGTTCTTC
NA	TRBV2	NA	TRBJ2-4	CASVRLSVAKNIQYF	TGTGCCAGCGTTCGACTCAGCGTAGCCAAAAACATTCAGTACTTC
NA	TRBV4-3	NA	TRBJ1-4	CASSQGVLQGNEKLFF	TGCGCCAGCAGCCAAGGGGTTCTTCAGGGTAATGAAAAACTGTTTTTT
NA	TRBV7-2	NA	TRBJ2-1	CASSLANSFNEQFF	TGTGCCAGCAGCTTAGCCAATTCCTTCAATGAGCAGTTCTTC
TRBD1	TRBV20-1	NA	TRBJ2-1	CSCSMGQGNEQFF	TGCAGTTGTTCAATGGGACAGGGCAATGAGCAGTTCTTC
TRBD2	TRBV7-8	many	TRBJ2-5	CASSFQREVETQYF	TGTGCCAGCAGCTTCCAGCGGGAGGTCGAGACCCAGTACTTC
TRBD2	TRBV6-2/TRBV6-3	NA	TRBJ2-7	CASSYRAGGQYEQYF	TGTGCCAGCAGTTACAGGGCGGGGGGACAATACGAGCAGTACTTC
TRBD1	TRBV11-3	NA	TRBJ2-7	CASQARDRGYEQYF	TGTGCCAGCCAAGCTCGGGACAGGGGCTACGAGCAGTACTTC
NA	TRBV7-9	NA	TRBJ1-2	CASNERLTGGYTF	TGTGCCAGCAACGAACGCCTGACGGGCGGCTACACCTTC